Shown below are 14 T cell receptor beta chains from a single sample sequenced in a study of cytomegalovirus exposure and HLA in healthy donors. Profiling relied on immunoSEQ multiplex PCR, and the TCRdb table lists in-frame clones only, not all of them. In the table there are over 130,000 clones, around 87% of which are singletons. The sample consisted of PBMCs. Receptor source: a man aged 18 to 29 in good health and CMV-seropositive.

The gene calls are TRBV2 and TRBJ2-5, with D possibly TRBD1 on 5 matching bases. Germline V lookup: CDR1 SNHLY, CDR2 FYNNEI. The V end was cut by 6 bases, the J end by 0 bases, with 14 bases between. The CDR3 has 15 residues. In DNA form, the CDR3 reads TGTGCCAGCAGGATGGACACGACGTACCAAGAGACCCAGTACTTC. Protein: CASRMDTTYQETQYF.

The chain has TRBV27 and TRBJ2-7; 8 nucleotides line up with TRBD1. Trimming at V came to 5 bases and at J to 2 bases, leaving 5 bases not matched to a gene. From germline, CDR1 is MNHEY and CDR2 SMNVEV (reference sequence). The CDR3 loop spans 14 amino acids. The CDR3 DNA is TGTGCCAGCAGTGCGGACAGGGTGGCCTACGAGCAGTACTTC. It codes for CASSADRVAYEQYF.

J is TRBJ2-1 and V is TRBV9, with D perhaps matching TRBD2 (5 bases). The CDR3 has 13 amino acids. Between the trimmed V and J ends, which lost 0 bases and 9 bases, there was a span of 10 bases. CDR1 SGDLS and CDR2 YYNGEE come from the germline V gene. Here the CDR3 DNA reads TGTGCCAGCAGCGTAGCTAGTAGCGTTGAGCAGTTCTTC. Its translation: CASSVASSVEQFF.

This clone was seen only a few times. This chain joins TRBV7-8 and TRBJ2-7, with D possibly being TRBD1 (6 bases). The CDR3 spans 13 residues. Germline V gene lookup returns CDR1 SGHVS and CDR2 FQNEAQ. Trimming took 6 bases from V and 4 from J, leaving 13 bases between them. CDR3 sequence reads: CASRPGTQYEQYF. In nucleotides, the CDR3 is TGTGCCAGCAGGCCCGGGACACAGTACGAGCAGTACTTC.

This chain connects TRBV5-1 to TRBJ2-5; D gene ambiguous. The germline V gene has CDR1 SGHRS and CDR2 YFSETQ. The V gene lost 2 bases and the J gene lost 2 bases, with 10 bases spanning the gap. The CDR3 runs 14 residues. CDR3 nucleotide sequence: TGCGCCAGCAGCTTTGACTCCACTCAAGAGACCCAGTACTTC. Its translation is CASSFDSTQETQYF. Supplemented by reference TRBV5-1 and TRBJ2-5, the full variable domain reads KAGVTQTPRYLIKTRGQQVTLSCSPISGHRSVSWYQQTPGQGLQFLFEYFSETQRNKGNFPGRFSGRQFSNSRSEMNVSTLELGDSALYLCASSFDSTQETQYFGPGTRLLVL.

V gene TRBV11-2 combines with J gene TRBJ2-3; 8 bases fit TRBD2. CDR1 is SGHAT, CDR2 FQNNGV, per germline. The V segment lost 6 bases and the J segment 4 bases; nucleotides outside the gene matches: 9. This CDR3 is 15 amino acids long. Here the CDR3 reads CASSSDSGIADTQYF. The CDR3, as DNA: TGTGCCAGCAGTTCGGATAGCGGGATCGCAGATACGCAGTATTTT.

The chain recombines TRBV9 with TRBJ1-1, with unresolved D. The germline V gene has CDR1 SGDLS and CDR2 YYNGEE. V was cut by 0 bases and J by 2 bases, with 5 bases left in between. There are 13 residues in the CDR3. Here the CDR3 DNA reads TGTGCCAGCAGCGTAGTCCCAAACACTGAAGCTTTCTTT. This sequence encodes CASSVVPNTEAFF.

This rearrangement joins TRBV2 to TRBJ2-5; 8 nucleotides agree with TRBD1. Germline V gene data show CDR1 as SNHLY and CDR2 as FYNNEI. The V and J ends lost 11 bases and 3 bases, in that order; junction bases with no gene match: 8. The CDR3 has 13 residues. In nucleotides, the CDR3 is TGTGCCGCAAAGGACAGGGCCGAAGAGACCCAGTACTTC. It translates to CAAKDRAEETQYF.

The gene calls are TRBV7-8 and TRBJ2-7; 8 bases are shared with TRBD1. In germline, CDR1 is SGHVS, CDR2 FQNEAQ. Trimming took 5 bases from V and 5 from J; bases not matched to a gene: 5. This CDR3 spans 13 amino acids. The CDR3 spells CASSRAGGNEQYF. The CDR3 nucleotides are TGTGCCAGCAGCCGGGCAGGGGGCAACGAGCAGTACTTC.

The chain has TRBV5-1 and TRBJ2-1; 14 positions match TRBD2. Germline CDR1 SGHRS, CDR2 YFSETQ. This CDR3 has 20 amino acids. V lost 2 bases to trimming and J lost 3 bases; unmatched junction nucleotides: 13. The CDR3 region has the DNA TGCGCCAGCAGCTTCCGCTCCGGGACTAGCGGGAGTAAACTCTACAATGAGCAGTTCTTC. This encodes CASSFRSGTSGSKLYNEQFF.

This clone was found once. The DNA for the CDR3 is TGTGCCAGCAGCGTACTACAGGGGGAATGGTTGTACAATGAGCAGTTCTTC. This encodes CASSVLQGEWLYNEQFF. The V gene is TRBV7-2, the J gene TRBJ2-1; 8 positions match TRBD1. The junction had 13 bases not matched to a gene; V was cut back by 5 bases and J by 4 bases. Germline CDR1 SGHTA, CDR2 FQGNSA. The CDR3 extends over 17 amino acids.

The chain is built from TRBV5-4 and TRBJ1-1; TRBD1 matches at 7 bases. CDR1 is SGHNT, CDR2 YYREEE, per germline (reference sequence). Unmatched junction bases numbered 2, after V lost 2 bases and J lost 1 base. This CDR3 is 14 amino acids long. The CDR3 is CASSFGTANTEAFF. CDR3 DNA: TGTGCCAGCAGCTTTGGGACAGCGAACACTGAAGCTTTCTTT.

This clone was counted between two and nine times. This chain connects TRBV6-5 to TRBJ1-6; the D gene is possibly TRBD1 (5 bases). Trimming left V 7 bases short and J 7 bases short, with 8 bases between. Germline CDR1 MNHEY, CDR2 SVGAGI. The CDR3 length is 12 residues. The CDR3 DNA reads TGTGCCAGCACCAAGGGGAATTCACCCCTCCACTTT. Amino acids: CASTKGNSPLHF.

This chain links TRBV7-9 with TRBJ2-2, with a possible D match to TRBD2 (5 bases). This CDR3 is built from 15 residues. Trimming left V 2 bases short and J 4 bases short, with 11 bases between. Germline V gene lookup returns CDR1 SEHNR and CDR2 FQNEAQ (reference sequence). The CDR3 sequence is CASSLRWEITGELFF. The CDR3 DNA is TGTGCCAGCAGCTTAAGGTGGGAGATCACCGGGGAGCTGTTTTTT.